This T cell receptor beta chain was obtained from a study of T cells after yellow fever vaccination. The wider study: The authors prepared low-cell-number fractions using SMART-Seq v4 Ultra Low Input.

A word on this clonotype: Its antigen remains unknown.

General study points: FACS-sorted repertoires might harbor abundant contaminating clonotypes from the bulk population. Some clonotypes were seen in both the CD4 and the CD8 compartments. These made up a small share and likely arose from convergent recombination.

The authors made TCR cDNA by 5'RACE template switching, adding a universal primer site and UMIs. TCRdb processed the 5' RACE reads anew with MiXCR; each CDR3 protein has one entry. This sample has about 120,000 distinct CDR3 sequences, with 8.4% found just once. This TCR was sampled from a man younger than 40 who received the YFV17D yellow fever vaccine. Specimen: CD8+ T cells sorted from PBMCs, collected 45 days after the yellow fever booster vaccination.

This CDR3 reads CAIAGGSSGNTIYF. CDR3 DNA sequence: TGTGCCATCGCGGGGGGGTCCTCTGGAAACACCATATATTTT. This chain joins TRBV10-3 and TRBJ1-3; weak D call: TRBD1 (5 bases). The CDR3 contains 14 residues. CDR1 is ENHRY, CDR2 SYGVKD, per germline. V gave up 8 bases and J gave up 0 bases, with 11 bases separating them.